The 26 T cell receptor beta chains below all came from one sample that was sequenced in a study of T cells in Graves' hyperthyroidism and ophthalmopathy. TCR beta CDR3 regions were amplified from RNA transcripts. HTBI primers were employed in a first-round RT-PCR of the TCR CDR3. MiXCR was run by TCRdb on the multiplex PCR reads, yielding one entry per CDR3 protein. The sample has approximately 400,000 distinct CDR3 sequences; 15% to 17% are singletons. The sample taken for sequencing was blood. The source of these receptors is a woman aged 18 to 35 with Graves' hyperthyroidism.

This clonotype was seen repeatedly, ten times or more. The chain uses TRBV6-1 and TRBJ1-2; D perhaps matches TRBD1 (5 bases). This CDR3 has 17 residues. Germline assignment: CDR1 MNHNS and CDR2 SASEGT. V shed 2 bases and J shed 0 bases, with 16 bases lying between them. DNA of the CDR3: TGTGCCAGCAGTGAACTGTTTGGGCAGGGTGCTAACTATGGCTACACCTTC. As protein: CASSELFGQGANYGYTF.

About this clonotype itself: This clone may be a read error of a much larger clone one base away. The chain joins TRBV20-1 to TRBJ2-7; D tentatively fits TRBD1 or TRBD2 (5 bases each). The CDR3 is 15 residues long. Germline values: CDR1 DFQATT, CDR2 SNEGSKA (reference sequence). CDR3 loop: CGARDPRGRDYEQYF. CDR3 in DNA: TGCGGTGCTAGAGATCCGAGGGGCCGGGACTACGAGCAGTACTTC.

This clonotype was recorded at least ten times. This chain uses TRBV12-3 or TRBV12-4 with TRBJ2-7; no clear D gene. The CDR3 spans 11 residues. V was pared by 4 bases and J by 6 bases, with 7 bases between. CDR3: CASSSGPEQYF. CDR3 sequence (DNA): TGTGCCAGCAGTTCCGGGCCCGAGCAGTACTTC.

This clonotype appeared many times. The V call is TRBV5-1, the J call TRBJ2-5, with D perhaps given as TRBD1 or TRBD2 (7 bases each). The CDR3 runs 15 residues. V was shortened by 3 bases and J by 4 bases, with 16 bases between the two germline ends. Germline lookup yields CDR1 SGHRS and CDR2 YFSETQ. The DNA of the CDR3 is TGCGCCAGCAGCTGGGTGACAGGGAGGGGAGAGACCCAGTACTTC. Its translation is CASSWVTGRGETQYF.

This clonotype was picked up many times. This chain joins TRBV7-8 and TRBJ2-1; 8 bases match TRBD2. Losses at the gene ends were 6 bases for V and 4 bases for J; bases not matched to a gene: 5. The CDR3 covers 14 residues. The germline V gene has CDR1 SGHVS and CDR2 FQNEAQ. CDR3 region: CASRSAGEYNEQFF. The DNA for the CDR3 is TGTGCCAGCAGGTCAGCGGGAGAGTACAATGAGCAGTTCTTC.

This clonotype was counted many times. V usage is TRBV6-1 and J usage is TRBJ2-4, with D possibly being TRBD2 (5 bases). V gave up 4 bases and J gave up 3 bases, with 16 bases separating them. This CDR3 contains 16 residues. The V gene's germline CDR1 is MNHNS and CDR2 SASEGT. CDR3 sequence (DNA): TGTGCCAGCAGTGTCGGACTCCCCGGGGTCAAAAACATTCAGTACTTC. As protein: CASSVGLPGVKNIQYF.

This clonotype was counted ten times or more. The chain couples TRBV6-2 or TRBV6-3 to TRBJ2-7; TRBD1 is a possible D gene (6 bases). CDR1 is MNHEY and CDR2 is SVGEGT in the germline V gene. The V end lost 2 bases, the J end lost 2 bases, and 10 bases lay between the germline ends. The CDR3 extends over 14 amino acids. For the CDR3, the DNA is TGTGCCAGCAGTTACGAGGGACAACCCTACGAGCAGTACTTC. Protein product: CASSYEGQPYEQYF.

This clonotype was seen at least ten times. V is TRBV11-1 and J is TRBJ2-3; D call uncertain. V was trimmed by 6 bases and J by 5 bases, leaving 21 bases between them. This CDR3 is 16 amino acids long. Germline CDR1 SGHAT, CDR2 FQDESV (reference sequence). The DNA of the CDR3 is TGTGCCAGCAGTCAAGATGTGAATCTAGGCCAAGATACGCAGTATTTT. Amino acids: CASSQDVNLGQDTQYF.

The sample holds many counts of this clonotype. The gene calls are TRBV7-3 and TRBJ2-7; no firm D call. V was shortened by 5 bases and J by 6 bases, with 11 bases between the two germline ends. Per the germline V gene, CDR1 is SGHTA and CDR2 is FQGTGA. This CDR3 has 12 residues. The CDR3 is CASSNGPGEQYF. CDR3 DNA: TGTGCCAGCAGCAATGGACCCGGCGAGCAGTACTTC.

This clonotype was detected ten times or more. The rearrangement links TRBV20-1 to TRBJ2-3; 8 bases match TRBD2. The CDR3 totals 18 residues. Per germline, CDR1 DFQATT and CDR2 SNEGSKA (reference sequence). Losses at the gene ends were 6 bases for V and 4 bases for J; bases not matched to a gene: 21. The CDR3 sequence is CSAEGGGISGGPADTQYF. CDR3 nucleotides: TGCAGTGCCGAAGGCGGGGGGATCAGCGGGGGACCGGCAGATACGCAGTATTTT.

This clonotype was observed many times. The chain uses TRBV12-3 or TRBV12-4 and TRBJ2-1; TRBD1 might be the D (7 bases). V shed 10 bases and J shed 7 bases, with 14 bases lying between them. The CDR3 is 12 residues long. Written as DNA, the CDR3 is TGTGCCATCAGGGGGGCAGGGAATGAGCAGTTCTTC. As protein: CAIRGAGNEQFF.

The chain uses TRBV12-3 or TRBV12-4 and TRBJ2-3; either TRBD1 or TRBD2 may supply D (7 bases each). The CDR3 totals 14 residues. V dropped 5 bases and J dropped 2 bases, with 11 bases sitting between them. The CDR3 sequence is CASSQGGLTDTQYF. CDR3 in DNA: TGTGCCAGCAGTCAGGGGGGGCTCACAGATACGCAGTATTTT.

This clonotype has ten or more counts. This chain connects TRBV5-1 to TRBJ2-3; TRBD2 agrees at 9 bases. CDR1 is SGHRS, CDR2 YFSETQ, per germline. The CDR3 length is 17 residues. V lost 4 bases, J lost 1 base, and 10 bases stayed unmatched. Here the CDR3 DNA reads TGCGCCAGCAGCAGAAGCGGGGGGCCAGAACGCACAGATACGCAGTATTTT. Translated: CASSRSGGPERTDTQYF.

The sample holds many counts of this clonotype. This sequence joins TRBV2 and TRBJ2-4; 7 bases line up with TRBD2. Germline V gives CDR1 SNHLY, CDR2 FYNNEI. V was clipped by 6 bases and J by 2 bases; unmatched bases: 7. The CDR3 is 15 amino acids. CDR3 sequence (DNA): TGTGCCAGCAGAGGACCAGCGGGGCCCAAAAACATTCAGTACTTC. This encodes CASRGPAGPKNIQYF.

This clonotype was detected many times. The chain combines TRBV12-3 or TRBV12-4 with TRBJ1-1, with 7 bases lining up with TRBD1. The junction had 14 bases not matched to a gene; V was cut back by 1 base and J by 6 bases. The CDR3 has 17 residues. The CDR3 here is CASSLDSWTGGGAEAFF. The CDR3 DNA follows: TGTGCCAGCAGTTTAGACTCGTGGACAGGAGGGGGTGCTGAAGCTTTCTTT.

As for this clonotype: At one of its ends the junction is not consistent with the germline gene, which may arise from a read error. The chain couples TRBV15 to TRBJ2-1; D possibly corresponds to TRBD2 (5 bases). The germline V gene has CDR1 LNHNV and CDR2 YYDKDF (reference sequence). The CDR3 covers 18 residues. The CDR3 DNA sequence: TGTACCACCAGCAGAGATTTAGGAGGAACGGGGTTATACAATGAGCAGTTCTTC. As protein: CTTSRDLGGTGLYNEQFF.

This clonotype came up many times. The chain recombines TRBV20-1 with TRBJ1-5; D not certain. Germline V lookup: CDR1 DFQATT, CDR2 SNEGSKA (reference sequence). This CDR3 has 13 amino acids. With 1 base removed from V and 4 bases from J, the gap between germline ends came to 8 bases. The CDR3 bases are TGCAGTGCTAGAGTGAATGCTAATCAGCCCCAGCATTTT. Its translation is CSARVNANQPQHF.

The V and J genes are TRBV29-1 and TRBJ1-2, with 7 bases aligning to TRBD1. CDR1 and CDR2 (germline): SQVTM, ANQGSEA. V lost 4 bases, J lost 0 bases, and 5 bases stayed unmatched. The CDR3 is 14 residues long. CDR3 residues: CSVGGQAPNYGYTF. DNA for the CDR3: TGCAGCGTTGGAGGACAGGCCCCTAACTATGGCTACACCTTC.

This clonotype was found many times. The chain links TRBV19 to TRBJ1-6, with TRBD1 matching over 7 bases. With 3 bases clipped from V and 7 bases from J, the junction kept 12 bases outside the gene matches. The CDR3 is made up of 17 amino acids. Germline lookup yields CDR1 LNHDA and CDR2 SQIVND (reference sequence). In nucleotides, the CDR3 is TGTGCCAGTAGTATGGTAAAGGGGGCGCTTAGGAATTCACCCCTCCACTTT. This encodes CASSMVKGALRNSPLHF.

This clonotype was detected ten times or more. The chain recombines TRBV13 with TRBJ1-4, with D possibly TRBD1 on 5 matching bases. The CDR3 totals 14 residues. The V gene's germline CDR1 is PRHDT and CDR2 FYEKMQ (reference sequence). Deletions cut 4 bases from V and 5 bases from J, with 11 bases between. The CDR3 reads CASSYRQTNEKLFF. CDR3 DNA: TGTGCCAGCAGCTACCGACAGACCAATGAAAAACTGTTTTTT.

This clonotype was detected ten times or more. Here the CDR3 reads CAWSLITNTGELFF. The DNA for the CDR3 is TGTGCCTGGAGTCTCATCACGAACACCGGGGAGCTGTTTTTT. The rearrangement joins TRBV30 to TRBJ2-2; D is unclear. Germline V gene data show CDR1 as GTSNPN and CDR2 as SVGIG (reference sequence). V was trimmed by 2 bases and J by 0 bases, leaving 7 bases between them. The CDR3 sequence is 14 residues long.

This clonotype was counted many times. CDR3 in DNA: TGTGCCAGCAGCGTAGCTGGAGGGACTCCTACGAAGCAGTACTTC. This gives the protein CASSVAGGTPTKQYF. The genes are TRBV9 and TRBJ2-7; weak D call: TRBD2 (6 bases). Germline V gives CDR1 SGDLS, CDR2 YYNGEE. The CDR3 contains 15 residues. V was clipped by 0 bases and J by 8 bases, with 18 bases between them.

The table lists this clonotype with many counts. This rearrangement joins TRBV12-3 or TRBV12-4 to TRBJ1-6; D is unresolved. This CDR3 comprises 15 residues. V lost 7 bases and J 2 bases, leaving 12 bases between the germline ends. CDR3 nucleotides: TGTGCCAGCACCACCCGGGTAGCCTATAATTCACCCCTCCACTTT. Its protein product is CASTTRVAYNSPLHF.

This clonotype has ten or more counts. This chain joins TRBV7-8 and TRBJ2-1, with D perhaps given as TRBD1 or TRBD2 (5 bases each). Germline loops: CDR1 SGHVS, CDR2 FQNEAQ. V dropped 3 bases and J dropped 3 bases, with 15 bases sitting between them. CDR3 size: 16 residues. The CDR3 region is CASSLPGRDGYNEQFF. The CDR3, as DNA: TGTGCCAGCAGCTTGCCAGGCCGGGACGGCTACAATGAGCAGTTCTTC.

This clonotype was recorded a few times. Just one base apart from a much larger clone, this may be a read error. This chain connects TRBV7-3 to TRBJ2-1, with TRBD2 as a possible D gene (6 bases). The CDR3 length is 13 residues. In germline, CDR1 is SGHTA, CDR2 FQGTGA. The CDR3 protein is CASSLTSGNKQFF. In DNA, the CDR3 is TGTGCCAGCAGCTTAACTAGCGGCAATAAGCAGTTCTTC.

This clonotype was recorded many times. This sequence joins TRBV5-1 and TRBJ2-7; the D gene is possibly TRBD2 (5 bases). V was pared by 6 bases and J by 3 bases, with 13 bases between. The CDR3 runs to 13 residues. Germline CDR1 reads SGHRS; CDR2 reads YFSETQ. Here the CDR3 reads CASIDPGNYEQYF. The CDR3 bases are TGCGCCAGCATAGATCCGGGGAACTACGAGCAGTACTTC.